This T cell receptor beta chain was sequenced during a study of vaccination and CD4 T cells after COVID-19. The Oncomine TCR Beta short-read assay sequenced DNA from cultured CD4+ T cells. Using its own MiXCR run on the PCR reads, TCRdb lists one record per CDR3 protein. The repertoire consists of about 15,000 distinct CDR3 sequences, with 65% to 80% occurring once and the leading ten covering about 18%. The treatment: roughly 11-day PBMC culture with coronavirus spike peptide pools or control peptides (ViraFEST assay). The CDR3 is 15 residues long. The germline V gene encodes CDR1 SGHTA and CDR2 FQGNSA. Trimming cost V 5 bases and J 1 base, with 14 bases left between them. Notes on this clonotype: Antigen specificity is unknown.

This sequence originates from a human donor who had recovered from COVID-19. The sample comprised CD4+ T cells from blood, cultured in vitro. The V and J genes are TRBV7-2 and TRBJ2-5, with a weak D call TRBD1 (5 bases). The CDR3 DNA reads as TGTGCCAGCAGCCGCTGGGGCATACTCCAAGAGACCCAGTACTTC. Translating gives CASSRWGILQETQYF.